The next 12 T cell receptor beta chains were all read from a single sample in a study of blood T cells in healthy people across ages (dated by TCRdb to 2015 to 2017). Receptor amplification or capture employed 5' RACE. The reads were generated on an Illumina HiSeq 2500. A second PCR of about 6 to 12 cycles was run with a J-beta primer mix and a sample-barcoded 5' primer. In-frame beta chains were kept once TCRdb had trimmed the public reads at Q25 with fastp and called clones with MiXCR. Rows matching on CDR3 protein sequence are summarized as one entry with the most common DNA and genes. The sample contains hundreds of thousands of distinct CDR3 sequences, approximately 29% of them found a single time. Jointly, the top ten make up over 15% of the sample. Sequencing input: blood. These receptors came from a woman at least 80 years old in good health. Donor details come from another sample of the same person, matched by shared clones.

This clonotype was recorded at least ten times. J is TRBJ2-4 and V is TRBV7-2; 10 bases agree with TRBD1. CDR3 length: 18 amino acids. V was clipped by 5 bases and J by 1 base; unmatched bases: 11. The germline V gene has CDR1 SGHTA and CDR2 FQGNSA. The CDR3 spells CASSKPGTGVVAKNIQYF. The CDR3 DNA sequence: TGTGCCAGCAGCAAACCCGGGACAGGGGTTGTGGCCAAAAACATTCAGTACTTC.

This chain uses TRBV7-3 with TRBJ1-1; possible D gene TRBD1, 5 bases. Germline-derived CDR1 and CDR2 are SGHTA and FQGTGA. V shed 5 bases and J shed 2 bases, with 15 bases lying between them. This CDR3 is built from 15 residues. This CDR3 is CASSRSGDGNTEAFF. In nucleotides, the CDR3 is TGTGCCAGCAGCCGAAGCGGGGACGGAAACACTGAAGCTTTCTTT.

This clonotype has a count of ten or more. The gene calls are TRBV11-2 and TRBJ2-5; 7 nucleotides match TRBD2. TRBJ2-7 matches the DNA end more closely, so the J call is doubtful. Germline CDR1 and CDR2: SGHAT and FQNNGV. This CDR3 has 15 amino acids. CDR3: CASSFSTSWDSEQYF. The DNA of the CDR3 is TGTGCCAGCAGCTTTTCGACTAGCTGGGATAGCGAGCAGTACTTC.

The table lists this clonotype with many counts. The V and J genes are TRBV20-1 and TRBJ2-7, with D possibly matching TRBD2 (5 bases). CDR1 and CDR2 from the germline V gene are DFQATT and SNEGSKA (reference sequence). The CDR3 runs 14 residues. V lost 2 bases to trimming and J lost 6 bases, with 17 bases between them. CDR3 bases: TGCAGTGCTAGAAAGGGTACGGCGGGCGGCGAGCAGTACTTC. Protein sequence: CSARKGTAGGEQYF.

This clonotype has a count of ten or more. V is TRBV30 and J is TRBJ2-1, with 9 bases that match TRBD2. Losses at the gene ends were 0 bases for V and 10 bases for J; bases not matched to a gene: 7. Germline-derived CDR1 and CDR2 are GTSNPN and SVGIG (reference sequence). This CDR3 contains 14 residues. The CDR3 sequence is CAWSVGGGAREQFF. The CDR3 coding sequence is TGTGCCTGGAGTGTAGGCGGGGGGGCTCGGGAGCAGTTCTTC.

This clonotype was counted at least ten times. The chain recombines TRBV28 with TRBJ1-2; D perhaps matches TRBD1 (5 bases). Per the germline V gene, CDR1 is MDHEN and CDR2 is SYDVKM. Trimming took off 5 bases at V and 3 bases at J, with 10 bases between the two ends. The CDR3 covers 13 residues. The CDR3 DNA reads TGTGCCAGCAGTCCCCGACAGTACTATGGCTACACCTTC. This encodes CASSPRQYYGYTF.

This clonotype was observed many times. The chain couples TRBV24-1 to TRBJ2-1, with a tentative D call TRBD2 (6 bases). This CDR3 is 14 amino acids long. Germline V CDR1 and CDR2: KGHDR, SFDVKD. Trimming removed 3 bases from V and 5 bases from J, with 10 bases in between. The CDR3 DNA sequence: TGTGCCACCAGTGATGCCGGGACTCACAATGAGCAGTTCTTC. It codes for CATSDAGTHNEQFF.

Ten or more counts support this clonotype. The J gene is TRBJ1-2, the V gene TRBV7-2, with a weak D call TRBD1 (5 bases). CDR1 and CDR2 from the germline V gene are SGHTA and FQGNSA. The V end lost 5 bases, the J end lost 8 bases, and 21 bases lay between the germline ends. The CDR3 runs to 15 residues. CDR3: CASSPSGRPDRGYTF. The CDR3 nucleotides are TGTGCCAGCAGCCCCTCGGGACGCCCGGATCGAGGCTACACCTTC.

This clonotype was recorded many times. The rearrangement joins TRBV20-1 to TRBJ2-7, with 11 bases identical to TRBD2. Germline V gives CDR1 DFQATT, CDR2 SNEGSKA (reference sequence). V was pared by 3 bases and J by 0 bases, with 7 bases of the junction left unmatched. The CDR3 runs to 16 residues. Here the CDR3 DNA reads TGCAGTGCTAGCTTACTAGCGGGGGCACTCTCCTACGAGCAGTACTTC. This gives the protein CSASLLAGALSYEQYF.

This clonotype has only a few counts. The chain couples TRBV7-9 to TRBJ1-6; maybe TRBD1 (6 bases). Trimming shortened V by 4 bases and J by 14 bases, and 15 bases separated the two germline ends. This CDR3 comprises 13 residues. Germline V gene lookup returns CDR1 SEHNR and CDR2 FQNEAQ (reference sequence). CDR3 loop: CASSWDGGRTLHF. Here the CDR3 DNA reads TGTGCCAGCAGCTGGGACGGGGGCAGGACCCTCCACTTT.

Points on this clonotype: This may come from a read error, since a much larger clone is one base off. The chain is built from TRBV3-1 and TRBJ2-1, with 10 bases lining up with TRBD2. The CDR3 sequence is 19 residues long. Germline assignment: CDR1 LGHDT and CDR2 YNNKEL (reference sequence). This CDR3 reads CASSQGGTSVLISDNEQFF. The CDR3 DNA sequence: TGTGCCAGCAGCCAAGGCGGGACTAGCGTTTTGATCTCCGACAATGAGCAGTTCTTC.

This clonotype was seen more than once but under ten times. It may be a read error: a sequence one base away is much more abundant. The V gene is TRBV6-2 or TRBV6-3, the J gene TRBJ2-1; tentatively, D is TRBD2 (5 bases). This CDR3 region has 15 residues. CDR1 and CDR2 from the germline V gene are MNHEY and SVGEGT. CDR3 region: CASSSRLPTYNKQFF. Written as DNA, the CDR3 is TGTGCCAGCAGTTCCCGACTACCCACCTACAATAAGCAGTTCTTC.